Below, one T cell receptor (beta chain) is given with its context. The data were obtained in a study of T cell repertoires in cytomegalovirus infection. In the study overall: Public TCR beta signatures marked donors with CMV infection and the matching HLA.

Trimming removed 0 bases at V and 6 bases at J, with 4 bases between. The CDR3 contains 12 residues. Germline loops: CDR1 MNHEY, CDR2 SVGEGT. MiXCR was run by TCRdb on the reads, yielding one entry per CDR3 protein. The sample consists of about 310,000 distinct CDR3 sequences, about a sixth of them appearing once. The chain couples TRBV6-2 or TRBV6-3 to TRBJ2-3; D gene ambiguous. The receptor was isolated from a human donor in good health (CMV status not recorded). Some clones in this sample may be carry-over from other donors' samples. The sequenced material came from PBMCs. DNA of the CDR3: TGTGCCAGCAGTTACTCGAGGGATACGCAGTATTTT. It codes for CASSYSRDTQYF.